Listed below are T cell receptor beta chains from one sample, sequenced in a study of blood T cells in healthy people across ages. MiXCR, applied by TCRdb to the 5' RACE reads, yields one record per CDR3 protein. Of about 1.7 million distinct CDR3 sequences listed, about 28% are singletons. Input material: blood. Receptors originate from a woman aged 25 to 39 in good health. The CDR3 runs from the conserved cysteine through the conserved F or W. The order of the fields is CDR3 DNA, CDR3 protein, D gene, V gene, clone size, J gene. D genes are given only for firm matches. Size tells how often a clone was seen (once, few, many) or the class of an expanded clone, and some rows leave it out.

DNA: TGTGCCAGCAGAGAGACTAGCTCAGCTGAGCAGTTCTTC; CDR3: CASRETSSAEQFF; D: TRBD2; V: TRBV6-2/TRBV6-3; size: few; J: TRBJ2-1
DNA: TGTGCCACCAGCAGAGTTGCTAGCGGCCAAGGGGAGCAGTACTTC; CDR3: CATSRVASGQGEQYF; D: TRBD2; V: TRBV15; size: few; J: TRBJ2-7
DNA: TGCAGCGTGGGGACCGGGACAGGGGATGAAAAACTGTTTTTT; CDR3: CSVGTGTGDEKLFF; D: TRBD1; V: TRBV29-1; size: -; J: TRBJ1-4
DNA: TGTGCCAGCATAGGTAGCGGCGAGACCCAGTACTTC; CDR3: CASIGSGETQYF; D: -; V: TRBV2; size: few; J: TRBJ2-5
DNA: TGTGCCACCAGTGATCAGAGCTACGAGCAGTACTTC; CDR3: CATSDQSYEQYF; D: -; V: TRBV24-1; size: -; J: TRBJ2-7
DNA: TGTGTCAGCAGCCCCCGGGGGGATGAGCAGTTCTTC; CDR3: CVSSPRGDEQFF; D: TRBD2; V: TRBV7-3; size: -; J: TRBJ2-1
DNA: TGTGCCACCAGTGAGAAGGGAAGAGGAGCTGATACGCAGTATTTT; CDR3: CATSEKGRGADTQYF; D: -; V: TRBV24-1; size: -; J: TRBJ2-3
DNA: TGCAGTGCTAGAGGACTAGCGGGGGGGGGCGAGCAGTACTTC; CDR3: CSARGLAGGGEQYF; D: TRBD2; V: TRBV20-1; size: few; J: TRBJ2-7
DNA: TGCGCCAGCAGCGATGGACTAGGCAACAATGAGCAGTTCTTC; CDR3: CASSDGLGNNEQFF; D: TRBD2; V: TRBV5-1; size: few; J: TRBJ2-1
DNA: TGCAGTGCTACATTTAGCGGGGGGGCCGGCGAGCAGTACTTC; CDR3: CSATFSGGAGEQYF; D: TRBD2; V: TRBV20-1; size: -; J: TRBJ2-7
DNA: TGTGCCACCGAGGAGGGGTTGGGGCAGACCCAGTACTTC; CDR3: CATEEGLGQTQYF; D: -; V: TRBV24-1; size: few; J: TRBJ2-5
DNA: TGTGCCAGCAGTCGCCGGGACAGGGGTAATCAGCCCCAGCATTTT; CDR3: CASSRRDRGNQPQHF; D: TRBD1; V: TRBV28; size: few; J: TRBJ1-5
DNA: TGTGCCAGCAGTTGGCCCCCCCACACAGATACGCAGTATTTT; CDR3: CASSWPPHTDTQYF; D: -; V: TRBV12-3/TRBV12-4; size: few; J: TRBJ2-3
DNA: TGTGCCAGCAGCGTTGGTACCGGGACGGGTGCCTACGAGCAGTACTTC; CDR3: CASSVGTGTGAYEQYF; D: -; V: TRBV9; size: many; J: TRBJ2-7
DNA: TGTGCCAGCTCGCCGGGGACAGGGGCGACTCTTAATGAAAAACTGTTTTTT; CDR3: CASSPGTGATLNEKLFF; D: TRBD1; V: TRBV18; size: -; J: TRBJ1-4
DNA: TGTGCCAGCAGCCAAGGGTGGGGACAGGGCAGTGGGTCCTACGAGCAGTACTTC; CDR3: CASSQGWGQGSGSYEQYF; D: TRBD1; V: TRBV3-1; size: once; J: TRBJ2-7
DNA: TGTGCCAGCAGCTTAATAGCGGGAGTCGGCGAGCAGTACTTC; CDR3: CASSLIAGVGEQYF; D: TRBD2; V: TRBV7-2; size: many; J: TRBJ2-7
DNA: TGTGCCAGCTCACCATATTCGGGTAATAGTGAGCAGTTCTTC; CDR3: CASSPYSGNSEQFF; D: -; V: TRBV18; size: -; J: TRBJ2-1
DNA: TGTGCCATCAGTGCCAAAGACGACAATGAGCAGTTCTTC; CDR3: CAISAKDDNEQFF; D: -; V: TRBV10-3; size: -; J: TRBJ2-1
DNA: TGTGCCAGCAGCCCCCCCGGGACTAGCGTGCAGTTCTTC; CDR3: CASSPPGTSVQFF; D: TRBD2; V: TRBV7-2; size: many; J: TRBJ2-1
DNA: TGCAGCGCCGCGGGGGCAGCCACTGAAGCTTTCTTT; CDR3: CSAAGAATEAFF; D: -; V: TRBV29-1; size: few; J: TRBJ1-1
DNA: TGTGCCAGCAGTCCGGACAGGGGGTTTAACTATGGCTACACCTTC; CDR3: CASSPDRGFNYGYTF; D: TRBD1; V: TRBV2; size: many; J: TRBJ1-2
DNA: TGCAGCGCCGCTTCGGCGGGGGGGCTTAGGGGCTACAATGAGCAGTTCTTC; CDR3: CSAASAGGLRGYNEQFF; D: TRBD2; V: TRBV29-1; size: many; J: TRBJ2-1
DNA: TGTGCCAGCAGCGTAGGGACGTTCCAAGAGACCCAGTACTTC; CDR3: CASSVGTFQETQYF; D: -; V: TRBV9; size: once; J: TRBJ2-5
DNA: TGTACCAGCAGACCTCAAGCAGGACTGACGTTTGTGGGGGCCAACGTCCTGACTTTC; CDR3: CTSRPQAGLTFVGANVLTF; D: -; V: TRBV21-1; size: -; J: TRBJ2-6
DNA: TGCAGCGCCCAGAGACAGCCTAATGAGCAGTTCTTC; CDR3: CSAQRQPNEQFF; D: -; V: TRBV29-1; size: few; J: TRBJ2-1
DNA: TGCGCCAGCAGCTTTGGCAAGGAGGCTGAAGCTTTCTTT; CDR3: CASSFGKEAEAFF; D: -; V: TRBV5-1; size: -; J: TRBJ1-1